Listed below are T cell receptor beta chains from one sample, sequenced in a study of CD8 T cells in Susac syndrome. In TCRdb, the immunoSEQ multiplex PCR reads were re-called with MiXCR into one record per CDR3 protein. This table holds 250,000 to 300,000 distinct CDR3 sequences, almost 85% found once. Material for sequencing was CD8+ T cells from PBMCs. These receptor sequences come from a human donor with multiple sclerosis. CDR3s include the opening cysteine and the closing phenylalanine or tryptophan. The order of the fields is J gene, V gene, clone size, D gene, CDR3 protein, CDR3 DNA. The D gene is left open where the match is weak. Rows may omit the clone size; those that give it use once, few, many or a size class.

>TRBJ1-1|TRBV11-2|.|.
CASSFRGNTEAFF
TGTGCCAGCAGCTTTCGAGGGAACACTGAAGCTTTCTTT
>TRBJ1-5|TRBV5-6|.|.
CASSLAAGPQHF
TGTGCCAGCAGCTTGGCGGCAGGGCCCCAGCATTTT
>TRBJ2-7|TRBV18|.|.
CASSPLLTSFSPYEQYF
TGTGCCAGCTCACCACTTCTCACCAGCTTTTCCCCCTACGAGCAGTACTTC
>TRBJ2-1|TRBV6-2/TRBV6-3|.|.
CASSYSVAGSYNEQFF
TGTGCCAGCAGTTACTCAGTCGCGGGATCCTACAATGAGCAGTTCTTC
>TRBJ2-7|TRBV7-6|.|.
CASSSTPYEQYF
TGTGCCAGCAGCTCTACCCCCTACGAGCAGTACTTC
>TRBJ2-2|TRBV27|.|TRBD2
CASRGLEVAGELFF
TGTGCCAGCCGGGGACTAGAGGTCGCCGGGGAGCTGTTTTTT
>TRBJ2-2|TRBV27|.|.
CASSLLRGETPGELFF
TGTGCCAGCAGTTTATTGCGGGGAGAGACACCCGGGGAGCTGTTTTTT
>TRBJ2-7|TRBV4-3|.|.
CASSQDPGPSYEQYF
TGCGCCAGCAGCCAAGACCCGGGCCCCTCCTACGAGCAGTACTTC
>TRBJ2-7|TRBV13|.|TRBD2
CASTHQGLAGFEQYF
TGTGCCAGCACCCACCAGGGACTAGCGGGTTTCGAGCAGTACTTC
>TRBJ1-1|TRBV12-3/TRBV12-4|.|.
CASSSPGDRPGGEAFF
TGTGCCAGCAGTTCCCCCGGGGACCGGCCCGGGGGTGAAGCTTTCTTT
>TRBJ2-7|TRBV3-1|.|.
CASSEDSLTAYEQYF
TGTGCCAGCAGCGAAGACAGCCTAACGGCCTACGAGCAGTACTTC
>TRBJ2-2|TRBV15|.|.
CATSREGSPGSPGELFF
TGTGCCACCAGCAGAGAGGGAAGTCCGGGAAGCCCCGGGGAGCTGTTTTTT
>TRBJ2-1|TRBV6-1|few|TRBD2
CASSRKLAGGYNEQFF
TGTGCCAGCAGCCGAAAACTAGCGGGAGGCTACAATGAGCAGTTCTTC
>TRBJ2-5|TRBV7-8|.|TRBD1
CASSQPRGTEQETQYF
TGTGCCAGCAGCCAACCCAGGGGGACGGAGCAAGAGACCCAGTACTTC
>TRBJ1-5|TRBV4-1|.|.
CASSQDKPLSLQPQHF
TGCGCCAGCAGCCAAGACAAGCCCTTGAGTCTTCAGCCCCAGCATTTT
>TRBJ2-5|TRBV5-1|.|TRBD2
CASSLTSGREYQETQYF
TGCGCCAGCAGCTTGACTAGCGGGAGGGAGTACCAAGAGACCCAGTACTTC
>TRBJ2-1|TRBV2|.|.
CASSDRALSYNEQFF
TGTGCCAGCAGTGACAGGGCTCTCTCCTACAATGAGCAGTTCTTC
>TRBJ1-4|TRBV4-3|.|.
CASSRILQGSEKLFF
TGCGCCAGCAGCCGGATACTTCAAGGAAGTGAAAAACTGTTTTTT
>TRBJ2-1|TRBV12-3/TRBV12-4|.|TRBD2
CASSLGPYRAGGDNEQFF
TGTGCCAGCAGTTTAGGTCCCTATCGGGCGGGAGGGGACAATGAGCAGTTCTTC
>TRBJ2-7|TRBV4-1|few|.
CASRQDGAYEQYF
TGCGCCAGCAGACAGGACGGAGCCTACGAGCAGTACTTC
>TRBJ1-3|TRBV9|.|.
CASSVDRGNTIYF
TGTGCCAGCAGCGTAGACAGAGGAAACACCATATATTTT
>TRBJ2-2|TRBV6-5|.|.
CASSYHREGTGELFF
TGTGCCAGCAGTTACCACCGGGAAGGCACCGGGGAGCTGTTTTTT
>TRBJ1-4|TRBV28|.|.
CASSLPSPRGGKLFF
TGTGCCAGCAGTTTACCCTCCCCTCGGGGGGGAAAACTGTTTTTT
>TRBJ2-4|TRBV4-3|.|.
CASSQDSRQLAKNIQYF
TGCGCCAGCAGCCAAGATAGCCGACAGCTAGCCAAAAACATTCAGTACTTC
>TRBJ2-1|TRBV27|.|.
CASSLFRGSSYNEQFF
TGTGCCAGCAGTTTATTTAGGGGGAGCTCCTACAATGAGCAGTTCTTC
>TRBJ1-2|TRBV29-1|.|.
CSVEDAAGGYGYTF
TGCAGCGTTGAAGATGCGGCAGGAGGTTATGGCTACACCTTC
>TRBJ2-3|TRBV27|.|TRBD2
CASSLSTSGSADTQYF
TGTGCCAGCAGTTTATCGACTAGCGGGAGCGCAGATACGCAGTATTTT
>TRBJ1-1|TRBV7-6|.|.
CASSLGTEMNTEAFF
TGTGCCAGCAGCTTAGGGACAGAAATGAACACTGAAGCTTTCTTT
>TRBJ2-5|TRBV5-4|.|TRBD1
CASSSKTGGQETQYF
TGTGCCAGCAGCTCGAAGACAGGGGGCCAAGAGACCCAGTACTTC
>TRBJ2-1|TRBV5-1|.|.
CASSLGAGQGNEQFF
TGCGCCAGCAGCTTAGGGGCGGGACAAGGTAATGAGCAGTTCTTC
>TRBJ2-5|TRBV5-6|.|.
CASSLAMEKGLYQETQYF
TGTGCCAGCAGCTTGGCTATGGAGAAAGGGCTATACCAAGAGACCCAGTACTTC
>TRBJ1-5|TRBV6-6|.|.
CASSLDSTQPQHF
TGTGCCAGCAGTCTCGACAGTACGCAGCCCCAGCATTTT
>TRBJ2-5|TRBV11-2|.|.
CASSLEMETQYF
TGTGCCAGCAGCTTAGAGATGGAGACCCAGTACTTC
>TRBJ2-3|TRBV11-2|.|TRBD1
CASSQTGTGSPDTQYF
TGTGCCAGCAGCCAAACCGGGACAGGGAGCCCAGATACGCAGTATTTT
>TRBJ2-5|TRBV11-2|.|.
CASSLSFETQYF
TGTGCCAGCAGCTTGAGCTTTGAGACCCAGTACTTC
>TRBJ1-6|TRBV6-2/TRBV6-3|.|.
CASGAGTANYNSPLHF
TGTGCCAGCGGCGCCGGGACTGCAAACTATAATTCACCCCTCCACTTT
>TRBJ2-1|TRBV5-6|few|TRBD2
CASSVATSGFYNEQFF
TGTGCCAGCAGCGTGGCGACTAGCGGGTTCTACAATGAGCAGTTCTTC
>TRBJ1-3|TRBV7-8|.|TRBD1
CASSLGNRGTGGNTIYF
TGTGCCAGCAGCTTAGGAAACAGGGGAACGGGCGGAAACACCATATATTTT
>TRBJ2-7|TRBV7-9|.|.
CASSSRTYEQYF
TGTGCCAGCAGCTCAAGGACCTACGAGCAGTACTTC
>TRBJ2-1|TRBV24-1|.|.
CATSDYYNEQFF
TGTGCCACCAGTGATTACTACAATGAGCAGTTCTTC
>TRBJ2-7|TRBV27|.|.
CASSSRLSFAYEQYF
TGTGCCAGCAGTTCAAGACTAAGCTTCGCCTACGAGCAGTACTTC
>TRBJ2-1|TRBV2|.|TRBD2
CASTGTSGIHEQFF
TGTGCCAGCACCGGGACTAGCGGGATCCATGAGCAGTTCTTC
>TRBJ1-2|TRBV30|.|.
CAWSVGVVGYGYTF
TGTGCCTGGAGTGTGGGTGTAGTTGGCTATGGCTACACCTTC
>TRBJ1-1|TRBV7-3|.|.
CASSPHPWGRGDTEAFF
TGTGCCAGCAGCCCCCATCCCTGGGGGCGCGGGGACACTGAAGCTTTCTTT
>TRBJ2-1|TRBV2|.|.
CASSHPGLPYNEQFF
TGTGCCAGCAGCCACCCGGGACTTCCATACAATGAGCAGTTCTTC
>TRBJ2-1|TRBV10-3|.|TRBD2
CAISGGGLAGSRLTYNEQFF
TGTGCCATCAGTGGGGGGGGACTAGCGGGATCACGTCTTACCTACAATGAGCAGTTCTTC
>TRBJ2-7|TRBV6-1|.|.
CASTSRVAEQYF
TGTGCCAGCACCTCAAGGGTTGCCGAGCAGTACTTC
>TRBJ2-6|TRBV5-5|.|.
CASSFLGAGANVLTF
TGTGCCAGCAGCTTTTTGGGAGCTGGGGCCAACGTCCTGACTTTC
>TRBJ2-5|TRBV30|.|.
CAWRDSPLQETQYF
TGTGCCTGGAGGGACTCCCCACTCCAAGAGACCCAGTACTTC
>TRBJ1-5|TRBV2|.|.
CASNRVNQPQHF
TGTGCCAGCAATCGGGTGAATCAGCCCCAGCATTTT
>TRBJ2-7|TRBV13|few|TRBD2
CASSLGLAGINEQYF
TGTGCCAGCAGCTTGGGGCTAGCGGGAATTAACGAGCAGTACTTC
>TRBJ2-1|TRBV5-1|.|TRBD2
CASSLTGLAGAIGSYNEQFF
TGCGCCAGCAGCTTGACGGGACTAGCGGGAGCTATCGGCTCCTACAATGAGCAGTTCTTC
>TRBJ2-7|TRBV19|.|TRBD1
CASSMGQGVYEQYF
TGTGCCAGTAGTATGGGACAGGGGGTCTACGAGCAGTACTTC
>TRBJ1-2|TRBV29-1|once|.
CSVVGGDGSNYGYTF
TGCAGCGTTGTCGGGGGGGACGGCAGTAACTATGGCTACACCTTC
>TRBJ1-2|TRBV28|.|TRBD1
CASRVQGARDYGYTF
TGTGCCAGCAGAGTACAGGGGGCGCGGGACTATGGCTACACCTTC